One sample yielded the 8 T cell receptor beta chains listed below, sequenced in a study of blood T cell repertoires in COVID-19. Some clones are missing from TCRdb's copy, which holds only in-frame ones; the method was immunoSEQ multiplex PCR. The sample lists some 48,000 clones, just over 85% seen once, with 2.6% in the top ten. The sequenced material came from peripheral blood. The source is a woman of 80 years or more with COVID-19, enrolled during active disease.

The CDR3 region has the DNA TGCGCCAGCAGCCTAACAGGGTCCTATGGCTACACCTTC. This translates into CASSLTGSYGYTF. This sequence joins TRBV5-1 and TRBJ1-2, with a tentative D call TRBD1 (6 bases). CDR3 length equals 13 residues. Trimming took 4 bases from V and 4 from J, leaving 11 bases between them. Germline-derived CDR1 and CDR2 are SGHRS and YFSETQ.

This clone showed up just once. The chain couples TRBV21-1 to TRBJ1-4. TRBV21-1 is labeled a pseudogene. This CDR3 has 17 amino acids. CDR3 DNA: TGTGCCAGCAGCAAAAGCGACCCTTGGCGGACTAATGAAAAACTGTTTTTT. It translates to CASSKSDPWRTNEKLFF.

The V gene is TRBV19, the J gene TRBJ1-4; D is undetermined. Trimming pared 5 bases from V and 8 bases from J, leaving 15 bases between. Germline-derived CDR1 and CDR2 are LNHDA and SQIVND (reference sequence). The CDR3 is 14 amino acids. The DNA for the CDR3 is TGTGCCAGTAGTTTATCAATGATCGGGGAAAAACTGTTTTTT. It translates to CASSLSMIGEKLFF.

The rearrangement links TRBV2 to TRBJ1-5; D is ambiguous. There are 15 residues in the CDR3. The V gene lost 8 bases and the J gene lost 0 bases, with 14 bases spanning the gap. Germline assignment: CDR1 SNHLY and CDR2 FYNNEI. In DNA form, the CDR3 reads TGTGCCAGCGGGAGGGAGTCTTATAGCAATCAGCCCCAGCATTTT. Translation: CASGRESYSNQPQHF.

CDR3 DNA sequence: TGTGCCAGCAGCTTAGACAGGGGACAAGAGACCCAGTACTTC. It specifies CASSLDRGQETQYF. This chain links TRBV11-2 with TRBJ2-5; weak D call: TRBD1 (6 bases). Germline loops: CDR1 SGHAT, CDR2 FQNNGV. With 0 bases removed from V and 2 bases from J, the gap between germline ends came to 7 bases. There are 14 residues in the CDR3.

The chain recombines TRBV3-1 (or the pseudogene TRBV3-2) with TRBJ1-1; D is perhaps TRBD1 (5 bases). Per the germline V gene, CDR1 is LGHDT and CDR2 is YNNKEL (reference sequence). V was shortened by 0 bases and J by 6 bases, with 11 bases between the two germline ends. The CDR3 runs to 14 residues. In DNA form, the CDR3 reads TGTGCCAGCAGCCAAGATCGTTGGGGGGCTGAAGCTTTCTTT. As protein: CASSQDRWGAEAFF.

This clone was counted a few times. The genes are TRBV19 and TRBJ1-6; 9 bases fit TRBD1. The junction had 9 bases not matched to a gene; V was cut back by 5 bases and J by 7 bases. Germline CDR1 reads LNHDA; CDR2 reads SQIVND (reference sequence). The CDR3 is 16 amino acids. The chain's CDR3 is CASSVLPGQGNSPLHF. The CDR3 DNA is TGTGCCAGTAGTGTCCTCCCGGGACAGGGAAATTCACCCCTCCACTTT.

This clone showed up just a few times. The gene calls are TRBV3-1 (or the pseudogene TRBV3-2) and TRBJ1-6; D gene uncertain. Germline V lookup: CDR1 LGHDT, CDR2 YNNKEL (reference sequence). V dropped 5 bases and J dropped 10 bases, with 18 bases sitting between them. The CDR3 runs 15 residues. Here the CDR3 DNA reads TGTGCCAGCAGCGGGTGGGGAGGGTTGAGCTCACCCCTCCACTTT. This gives the protein CASSGWGGLSSPLHF.